The rows below give T cell receptor beta chains drawn from one sample of a study of blood T cell repertoires in COVID-19. The data were produced by immunoSEQ multiplex PCR, yet TCRdb's version contains in-frame clones alone and is incomplete. Among 190,000 or so clones, more than 75% were seen once, and the ten largest hold roughly 0.85%. The sample taken for sequencing was peripheral blood. The receptors originated from a woman in her late teens or twenties who had recovered from COVID-19. CDR3s include the opening cysteine and the closing phenylalanine or tryptophan. The order of the fields is J gene, D gene, clone size, V gene, CDR3 DNA, CDR3 protein. D genes are given only for firm matches. Not every row has a clone size; where given, it reads once, few, many or a size class.

>TRBJ2-7|-|-|TRBV19
TGTGCCAGTAGTACCCTCCCAGGACAGAGCTCCTACGAGCAGTACTTC
CASSTLPGQSSYEQYF
>TRBJ1-5|TRBD1|few|TRBV5-1
TGCGCCAGCAGCCTGGGGACAGGGGAGGGCCAGCCCCAGCATTTT
CASSLGTGEGQPQHF
>TRBJ2-7|-|-|TRBV2
TGTGCCAGCAGCCAGTTACGAAGCTCCTACGAGCAGTACTTC
CASSQLRSSYEQYF
>TRBJ1-1|-|-|TRBV4-1
TGCGCCAGCAGCGGACTCCTTTTGGGGGGAAACACTGAAGCTTTCTTT
CASSGLLLGGNTEAFF
>TRBJ1-5|TRBD1|once|TRBV3-1/TRBV3-2
TGTGCCAGCAGCCAAGCTGGGACAGGGGGTAGTCAGCCCCAGCATTTT
CASSQAGTGGSQPQHF
>TRBJ2-2|TRBD2|-|TRBV27
TGTGCCAGCAGTTCCGGACTAGCTCTGACCGGGGAGCTGTTTTTT
CASSSGLALTGELFF
>TRBJ2-7|TRBD2|once|TRBV3-1/TRBV3-2
TGTGCCAGTGGAGGTGGGGGGGCCTACGAGCAGTACTTC
CASGGGGAYEQYF
>TRBJ2-2|-|-|TRBV11-3
TGTGCCAGCAGCCCAAACTCAGGGTCCGGGGAGCTGTTTTTT
CASSPNSGSGELFF
>TRBJ1-1|-|-|TRBV5-6
TGTGCCAGCAGCACCGGCGGGCACCAAGCTTTCTTT
CASSTGGHQAFF
>TRBJ2-1|TRBD2|-|TRBV19
TGTGCCACCCTTCGGACTAGCGGCTCCTACAATGAGCAGTTCTTC
CATLRTSGSYNEQFF
>TRBJ2-3|TRBD2|-|TRBV11-3
TGTGCCAGCAGCCCTGGGCTAGCGGGACTCACAGATACGCAGTATTTT
CASSPGLAGLTDTQYF
>TRBJ2-2|-|few|TRBV7-9
TGTGCCAGCAGCTCTCAACAGGCGAACACCGGGGAGCTGTTTTTT
CASSSQQANTGELFF
>TRBJ2-1|TRBD1|few|TRBV6-2/TRBV6-3
TGTGCCAGCAGTTACAGGACAGGGATTAATGAGCAGTTCTTC
CASSYRTGINEQFF
>TRBJ1-2|TRBD1|-|TRBV7-2
TGTGCCAGCAGCCCAACTCCCGGGACAGGGGGCTACTATGGCTACACCTTC
CASSPTPGTGGYYGYTF
>TRBJ2-5|TRBD1|-|TRBV19
TGTGCCAGTAGTGGGACAGGGGGACAAGAGACCCAGTACTTC
CASSGTGGQETQYF
>TRBJ1-2|TRBD1|-|TRBV6-6
TGTGCCAGCAGGCGGACAGGGGGCGGGGAAGGCTACACCTTC
CASRRTGGGEGYTF
>TRBJ2-3|TRBD2|-|TRBV5-1
TGCGCCAGCAGCTCCAGCGGGAGGTCGGATACGCAGTATTTT
CASSSSGRSDTQYF
>TRBJ2-7|TRBD1|-|TRBV27
TGTGCCAGCAGTTCCTACAGGGGCGGGGAGCAGTACTTC
CASSSYRGGEQYF
>TRBJ2-1|TRBD2|-|TRBV5-1
TGCGCCAGCAGCCCTATAGCGGGAGGTAATGAGCAGTTCTTC
CASSPIAGGNEQFF
>TRBJ2-3|TRBD2|-|TRBV5-1
TGCGCCAGCAGCTTGGTGGCCCCAGCGGGACGAGATACGCAGTATTTT
CASSLVAPAGRDTQYF
>TRBJ2-6|-|-|TRBV9
TGTGCCAGCAGCGTTGGACTCTCTGGGGCCAACGTCCTGACTTTC
CASSVGLSGANVLTF
>TRBJ1-6|TRBD1|-|TRBV7-9
TGTGCCAGCAGCTCGACACAGGGGGCATTAAATTCACCCCTCCACTTT
CASSSTQGALNSPLHF
>TRBJ2-3|-|-|TRBV18
TGTGCCAGCTCACCACCGGGCGGGCGCACAGATACGCAGTATTTT
CASSPPGGRTDTQYF
>TRBJ2-5|TRBD1|once|TRBV7-9
TGTGCCAGCAGCCCCGGACAGGGCCAAGAGACCCAGTACTTC
CASSPGQGQETQYF
>TRBJ1-3|-|-|TRBV13
TGTGCCAGCAGCTCCCTTTGGGCCCTCTCTGGAAACACCATATATTTT
CASSSLWALSGNTIYF
>TRBJ1-2|TRBD1|-|TRBV2
TGTGCCAGCAGTGAGGAACAGGGGATTTCTGGCTACACCTTC
CASSEEQGISGYTF
>TRBJ2-1|-|-|TRBV5-1
TGCGCCAGCAGCCCGATTCGGGAGTTCCACTACAATGAGCAGTTCTTC
CASSPIREFHYNEQFF
>TRBJ2-3|TRBD2|-|TRBV19
TGTGCCAGTAGTATCCCGGGACTAGCGGACTTCTCAGATACGCAGTATTTT
CASSIPGLADFSDTQYF
>TRBJ2-4|-|-|TRBV3-1/TRBV3-2
TGTGCCAGCAGCCAAGGACTGGGAAACATTCAGTACTTC
CASSQGLGNIQYF
>TRBJ1-1|TRBD1|-|TRBV2
TGTGCCAGCAGTACGGACAGGGGTTGGACTGAAGCTTTCTTT
CASSTDRGWTEAFF
>TRBJ2-1|TRBD1|-|TRBV24-1
TGTGCCACCAGTGATTTTAGGACAGGGACCTACAATGAGCAGTTCTTC
CATSDFRTGTYNEQFF
>TRBJ1-2|TRBD1|-|TRBV5-4
TGTGCCAGCAGCTCGGACAGGGTCTACGGCTACACCTTC
CASSSDRVYGYTF
>TRBJ1-1|-|-|TRBV2
TGTGCCAGCAGTGGCACACGGGGTTTGGGCACTGAAGCTTTCTTT
CASSGTRGLGTEAFF
>TRBJ2-1|-|-|TRBV11-3
TGTGCCAGCAGCTTAGATCGTGAGCGTCCCTACAATGAGCAGTTCTTC
CASSLDRERPYNEQFF
>TRBJ2-5|TRBD1|-|TRBV3-1/TRBV3-2
TGTGCCAGCACCGGGACAGGCCGCCAAGAGACCCAGTACTTC
CASTGTGRQETQYF
>TRBJ2-2|-|-|TRBV28
TGTGCCAGCACTCTATTCACCGGGGAGCTGTTTTTT
CASTLFTGELFF
>TRBJ2-5|TRBD2|-|TRBV19
TGTGCCAGTAGTATTGGGACTAGCGGGCGGCTAGTAGAGACCCAGTACTTC
CASSIGTSGRLVETQYF
>TRBJ1-1|-|-|TRBV4-1
TGCGCCAGCAGCCAAGATCCGCAGGCGAACACTGAAGCTTTCTTT
CASSQDPQANTEAFF
>TRBJ2-1|TRBD2|-|TRBV6-1
TGTGCCAGCAGTGAGGGACTAGCGGGATCCTTTCGGTTCTTC
CASSEGLAGSFRFF
>TRBJ2-3|-|-|TRBV9
TGTGCCAGCAGCGTAGTAGGCGGGGGCGGTACGCAGTATTTT
CASSVVGGGGTQYF
>TRBJ1-4|TRBD1|-|TRBV19
TGTGCCAGTAGTATCGGGTCGACAGGGGCGAGTGAAAAACTGTTTTTT
CASSIGSTGASEKLFF
>TRBJ2-1|-|few|TRBV4-3
TGCGCCAGCAGCCAAGAATGGTCAGGGTATGAGCAGTTCTTC
CASSQEWSGYEQFF
>TRBJ1-1|-|-|TRBV7-3
TGTGCCAGCAGCTTTTTTGGACAGCCGAACACTGAAGCTTTCTTT
CASSFFGQPNTEAFF
>TRBJ2-1|TRBD2|-|TRBV5-1
TGCGCCAGCAGCTTCGGGACTAGCGGGAGCTCCTACAATGAGCAGTTCTTC
CASSFGTSGSSYNEQFF
>TRBJ2-2|-|few|TRBV4-1
TGCGCCAGCAGCCCCATGGACAGACCCGGGGAGCTGTTTTTT
CASSPMDRPGELFF
>TRBJ2-3|TRBD2|few|TRBV7-9
TGTGCCAGCAGCCCTAGCGGGGGGTCCTCAGATACGCAGTATTTT
CASSPSGGSSDTQYF
>TRBJ2-3|-|once|TRBV27
TGTGCCAGCAGCCCCGGGAGCACAGATACGCAGTATTTT
CASSPGSTDTQYF
>TRBJ2-5|TRBD2|-|TRBV24-1
TGTGCCACCAGTGATTTTAGGGGCGGGGGGTCACAAGAGACCCAGTACTTC
CATSDFRGGGSQETQYF
>TRBJ2-3|TRBD1|-|TRBV18
TGTGCCAGCTCACCCCGGGACAGGGTGGACACAGATACGCAGTATTTT
CASSPRDRVDTDTQYF
>TRBJ1-6|-|once|TRBV3-1/TRBV3-2
TGTGCCAGCAGCCCCGAGAGCTCCTATAATTCACCCCTCCACTTT
CASSPESSYNSPLHF
>TRBJ2-1|TRBD2|-|TRBV7-3
TGTGCCAGCAGCTTCCTAGCGGGACTATACAATGAGCAGTTCTTC
CASSFLAGLYNEQFF
>TRBJ1-2|-|-|TRBV5-1
TGCGCCAGCAGCCACAACAGGGAATCGCGGGGCTACACCTTC
CASSHNRESRGYTF
>TRBJ1-4|-|once|TRBV5-4
TGTGCCAGCAGCTTGCGCCAGGGGAGCCTATATAATGAAAAACTGTTTTTT
CASSLRQGSLYNEKLFF
>TRBJ1-3|TRBD1|-|TRBV7-3
TGTGCCAGTGCCCGGACAGGGGATTCTGGAAACACCATATATTTT
CASARTGDSGNTIYF
>TRBJ2-7|TRBD2|-|TRBV3-1/TRBV3-2
TGTGCCAGCAGCCAAAACGGGGGGAACTACGAGCAGTACTTC
CASSQNGGNYEQYF
>TRBJ1-2|-|-|TRBV28
TGTGCCAGCGGCTATGAGGCTTGGTCCGGCTACACCTTC
CASGYEAWSGYTF
>TRBJ1-1|-|-|TRBV6-5
TGTGCCAGCCCCAAAGGAAACAGGGAGAACACTGAAGCTTTCTTT
CASPKGNRENTEAFF